This TCR beta chain was recorded in a study of post-analysis software for immune sequencing data. Study details: Disease trajectories encompassed relapsing-remitting, secondary progressive and progressive-relapsing multiple sclerosis.

This clonotype was seen only a few times. As yet, its antigen is unknown. CDR3 size: 13 residues. The V gene lost 4 bases and the J gene lost 5 bases, with 11 bases spanning the gap. Per germline, CDR1 DFQATT and CDR2 SNEGSKA (reference sequence). TCR beta libraries were prepared from cDNA with unique molecular identifiers. It was from about 0.98 to 11 million T cells that about 500,000 cDNA molecules came. TCRdb redid the calling of the PCR reads with MiXCR, one entry per CDR3 protein. The profile shows a few hundred thousand distinct CDR3 sequences, around 31% of them singletons. Study conclusions and caveats: Strong co-clustering by F measure was seen for same-batch samples. Normalized Chao1 diversity in multiple sclerosis patients fell significantly below that of controls. When patients were compared with controls, 4 or 5 TRBV segments were more frequent, TRBV5-6, TRBV5-1 and TRBV20-1 among them.

The J gene is TRBJ1-4, the V gene TRBV20-1; D uncertain. The sequence derives from a girl aged 2 to 17 with multiple sclerosis. Source material: blood. The CDR3 DNA follows: TGCAGTGCTACGGCCTTGGGAAATGAAAAACTGTTTTTT. This codes for CSATALGNEKLFF.